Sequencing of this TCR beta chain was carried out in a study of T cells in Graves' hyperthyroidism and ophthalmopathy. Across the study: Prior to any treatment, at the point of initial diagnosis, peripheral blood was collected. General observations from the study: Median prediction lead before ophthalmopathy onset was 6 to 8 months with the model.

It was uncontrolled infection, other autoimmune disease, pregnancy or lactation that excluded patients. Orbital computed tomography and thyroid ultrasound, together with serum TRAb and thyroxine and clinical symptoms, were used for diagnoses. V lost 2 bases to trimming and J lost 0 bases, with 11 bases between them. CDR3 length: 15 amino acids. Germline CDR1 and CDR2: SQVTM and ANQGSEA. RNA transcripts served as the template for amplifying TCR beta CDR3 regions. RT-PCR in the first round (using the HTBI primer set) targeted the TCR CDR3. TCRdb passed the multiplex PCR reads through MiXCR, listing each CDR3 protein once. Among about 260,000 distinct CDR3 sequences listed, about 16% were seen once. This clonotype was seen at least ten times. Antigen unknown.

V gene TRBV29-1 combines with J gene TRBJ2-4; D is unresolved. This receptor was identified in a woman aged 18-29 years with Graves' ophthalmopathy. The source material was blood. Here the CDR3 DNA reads TGCAGCGTTGAACAGGCAGGTATAGCCAAAAACATTCAGTACTTC. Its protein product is CSVEQAGIAKNIQYF.